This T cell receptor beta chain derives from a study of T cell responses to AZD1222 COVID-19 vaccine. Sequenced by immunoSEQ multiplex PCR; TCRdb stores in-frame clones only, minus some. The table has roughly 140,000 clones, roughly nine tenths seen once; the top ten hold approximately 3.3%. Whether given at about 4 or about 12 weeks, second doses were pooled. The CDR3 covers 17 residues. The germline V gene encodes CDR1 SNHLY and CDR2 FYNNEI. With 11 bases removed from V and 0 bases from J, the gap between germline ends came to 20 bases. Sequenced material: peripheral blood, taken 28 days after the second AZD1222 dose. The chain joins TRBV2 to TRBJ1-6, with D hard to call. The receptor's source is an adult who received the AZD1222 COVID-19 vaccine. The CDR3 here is CASSARLAVSYNSPLHF. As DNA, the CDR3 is TGTGCCTCCTCAGCCCGACTAGCCGTCTCCTATAATTCACCCCTCCACTTT.